These 8 T cell receptor beta chains share one sample of origin, sequenced in a study of OX40 agonist ivuxolimab in advanced cancers. Data came from immunoSEQ multiplex PCR; TCRdb stores just in-frame clones and leaves some out. The table records about 120,000 clones, 90% to 95% of them present only once. The input for sequencing was CD4+ or CD8+ T cells sorted from blood, taken in a trial of the OX40 agonist ivuxolimab. The receptors come from an adult with an advanced solid tumor such as melanoma, head and neck, liver or kidney cancer.

The chain employs TRBV11-1 and TRBJ1-1; the match to TRBD1 covers 7 bases. Germline CDR1 is SGHAT and CDR2 is FQDESV (reference sequence). The CDR3 extends over 17 amino acids. V lost 4 bases and J lost 3; bases outside the gene matches: 14. The CDR3, as DNA: TGTGCCAGCAGCTCCAGGACAGGAATTGGGTCTTACACTGAAGCTTTCTTT. It is translated as CASSSRTGIGSYTEAFF.

The V call is TRBV28, the J call TRBJ2-7; 12 bases match TRBD1. The V segment lost 1 base and the J segment 6 bases; nucleotides outside the gene matches: 7. The germline V gene encodes CDR1 MDHEN and CDR2 SYDVKM. The CDR3 totals 16 residues. The CDR3 reads CASSLLGQGAIREQYF. CDR3 in DNA: TGTGCCAGCAGTTTATTGGGACAGGGGGCAATCCGCGAGCAGTACTTC.

J is TRBJ2-7 and V is TRBV19; no definite D call. The CDR3 runs 14 residues. V was cut by 5 bases and J by 0 bases, with 11 bases left in between. The V gene's germline CDR1 is LNHDA and CDR2 SQIVND (reference sequence). This chain's CDR3 is CASSSATYSYEQYF. The CDR3 DNA follows: TGTGCCAGTAGTTCGGCTACCTACTCCTACGAGCAGTACTTC.

This clone was recorded once. J is TRBJ2-3 and V is TRBV12-5; 8 bases match TRBD2. CDR3 length: 17 residues. CDR1 and CDR2 from the germline V gene are LGHNT and FRNRAP. V gave up 7 bases and J gave up 2 bases; unmatched junction bases: 14. The CDR3 loop is CASDPSGPGGFTDTQYF. As DNA, the CDR3 is TGTGCTAGTGATCCTAGCGGGCCCGGGGGCTTCACAGATACGCAGTATTTT.

The chain joins TRBV6-1 to TRBJ2-7; D is perhaps TRBD1 (6 bases). This CDR3 spans 14 amino acids. V was shortened by 6 bases and J by 7 bases, with 19 bases between the two germline ends. From germline, CDR1 is MNHNS and CDR2 SASEGT. CDR3 in DNA: TGTGCCAGCAGGTTCGGGACACTGGATATGGAGCAGTACTTC. As protein: CASRFGTLDMEQYF.

This chain uses TRBV5-1 with TRBJ2-3, with TRBD1 matching over 7 bases. Germline V CDR1 and CDR2: SGHRS, YFSETQ. This CDR3 has 15 amino acids. V lost 0 bases and J lost 2; bases outside the gene matches: 3. The DNA for the CDR3 is TGCGCCAGCAGCTTGGACAGGGGCAACACAGATACGCAGTATTTT. It is translated as CASSLDRGNTDTQYF.

This clone was recorded a few times. This rearrangement joins TRBV28 to TRBJ1-6; 8 nucleotides match TRBD1. The CDR3 sequence is 13 residues long. CDR1 and CDR2 (germline): MDHEN, SYDVKM. With V trimmed by 10 bases and J by 8 bases, 7 bases remained unmatched. CDR3 in amino acids: CATSGGDYSPLHF. CDR3 DNA sequence: TGTGCCACGTCAGGGGGCGATTATTCACCCCTCCACTTT. The full variable domain, in which reference TRBV28 and TRBJ1-6 provide the parts outside the CDR3, is DVKVTQSSRYLVKRTGEKVFLECVQDMDHENMFWYRQDPGLGLRLIYFSYDVKMKEKGDIPEGYSVSREKKERFSLILESASTNQTSMYLCATSGGDYSPLHFGNGTRLTVT.

The CDR3, as DNA: TGTGCCAGCTCACCATCTGGGACAGGGTTGAGCGAGCAGTACTTC. Translation: CASSPSGTGLSEQYF. The chain carries TRBV18 and TRBJ2-7, with 9 nucleotides matching TRBD1. The germline CDR1 and CDR2 sequences are KGHSH and LQKENI. The CDR3 sequence is 15 residues long. The trim removed 2 bases at V and 6 bases at J, leaving 8 bases unmatched.